This paragraph reports one T cell receptor beta chain. TCRdb's copy holds only in-frame clones and misses some; the assay was immunoSEQ multiplex PCR. Of approximately 110,000 clones listed, roughly 90% are singletons. The data are from a study of blood T cell repertoires in COVID-19. The overall study: Acute and convalescent COVID-19 specimens originated in the United States, Italy and Spain.

The material sequenced was peripheral blood. The sequence was obtained from a woman in her 70s who had recovered from COVID-19.

The DNA for the CDR3 is TGTGCCAGCAGTTTGTGGCAGCGCAACTACGAGCAGTACTTC. Its protein product is CASSLWQRNYEQYF. The V and J genes are TRBV28 and TRBJ2-7; D unclear. Germline CDR1 is MDHEN and CDR2 is SYDVKM. The CDR3 has 14 amino acids. V was cut by 3 bases and J by 3 bases, with 12 bases left in between.